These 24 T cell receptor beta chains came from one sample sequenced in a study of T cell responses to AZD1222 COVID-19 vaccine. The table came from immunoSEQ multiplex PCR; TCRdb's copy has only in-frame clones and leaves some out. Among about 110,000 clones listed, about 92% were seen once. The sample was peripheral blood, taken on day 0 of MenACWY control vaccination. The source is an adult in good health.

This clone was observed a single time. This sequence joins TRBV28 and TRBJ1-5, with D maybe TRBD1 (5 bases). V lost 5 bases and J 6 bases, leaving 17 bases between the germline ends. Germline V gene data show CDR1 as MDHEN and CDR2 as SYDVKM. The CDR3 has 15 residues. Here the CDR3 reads CASSTTAGLGQPQHF. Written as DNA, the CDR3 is TGTGCCAGCAGTACAACCGCAGGGTTAGGTCAGCCCCAGCATTTT.

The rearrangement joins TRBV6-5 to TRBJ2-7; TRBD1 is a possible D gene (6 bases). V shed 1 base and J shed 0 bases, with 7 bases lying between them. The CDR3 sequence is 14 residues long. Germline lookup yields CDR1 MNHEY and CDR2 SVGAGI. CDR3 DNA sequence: TGTGCCAGCAGTTACTTGACAGGCTCCTACGAGCAGTACTTC. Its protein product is CASSYLTGSYEQYF.

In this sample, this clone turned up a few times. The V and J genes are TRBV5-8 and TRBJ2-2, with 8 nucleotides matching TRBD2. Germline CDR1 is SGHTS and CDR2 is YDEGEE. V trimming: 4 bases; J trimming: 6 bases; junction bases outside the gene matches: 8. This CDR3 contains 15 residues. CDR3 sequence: CASSRRVAGPGELFF. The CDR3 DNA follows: TGTGCCAGCAGCCGAAGGGTAGCGGGGCCCGGGGAGCTGTTTTTT.

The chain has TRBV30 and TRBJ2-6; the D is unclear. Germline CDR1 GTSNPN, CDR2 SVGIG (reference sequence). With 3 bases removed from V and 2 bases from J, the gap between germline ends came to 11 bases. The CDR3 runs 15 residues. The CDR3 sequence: CAWSKTEAGANVLTF. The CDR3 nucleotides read TGTGCCTGGAGCAAGACTGAAGCTGGGGCCAACGTCCTGACTTTC.

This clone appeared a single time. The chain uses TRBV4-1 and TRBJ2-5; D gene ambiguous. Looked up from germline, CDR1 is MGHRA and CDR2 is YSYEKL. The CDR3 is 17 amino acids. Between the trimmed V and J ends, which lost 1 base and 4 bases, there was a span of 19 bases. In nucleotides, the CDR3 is TGCGCCAGCAGCCAAGCCCCTTGGCTAGGCAGATTAGAGACCCAGTACTTC. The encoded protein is CASSQAPWLGRLETQYF.

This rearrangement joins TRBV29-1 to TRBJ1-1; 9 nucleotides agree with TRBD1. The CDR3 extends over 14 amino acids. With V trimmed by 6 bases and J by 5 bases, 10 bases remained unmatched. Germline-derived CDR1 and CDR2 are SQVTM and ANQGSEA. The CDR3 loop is CSVWTGELGTEAFF. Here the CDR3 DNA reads TGCAGCGTCTGGACAGGGGAGTTAGGGACTGAAGCTTTCTTT.

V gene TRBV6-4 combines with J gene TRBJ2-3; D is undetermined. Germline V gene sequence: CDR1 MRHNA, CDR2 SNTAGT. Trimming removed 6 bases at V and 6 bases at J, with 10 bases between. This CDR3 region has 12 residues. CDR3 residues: CASRGPSDTQYF. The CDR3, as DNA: TGTGCCAGCAGGGGCCCATCGGATACGCAGTATTTT.

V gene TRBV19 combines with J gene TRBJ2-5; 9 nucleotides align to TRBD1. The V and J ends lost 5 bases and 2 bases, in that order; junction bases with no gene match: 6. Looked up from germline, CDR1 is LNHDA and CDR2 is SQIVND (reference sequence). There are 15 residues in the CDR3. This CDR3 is CASSFTGGWQETQYF. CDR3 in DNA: TGTGCCAGTAGTTTTACAGGGGGCTGGCAAGAGACCCAGTACTTC.

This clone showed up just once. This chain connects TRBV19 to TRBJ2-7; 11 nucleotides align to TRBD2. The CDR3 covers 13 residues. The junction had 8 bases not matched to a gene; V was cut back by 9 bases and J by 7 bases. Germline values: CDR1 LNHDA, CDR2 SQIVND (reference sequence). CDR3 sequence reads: CASGTSGRGEQYF. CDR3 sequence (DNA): TGTGCCAGCGGGACTAGCGGCCGCGGGGAGCAGTACTTC.

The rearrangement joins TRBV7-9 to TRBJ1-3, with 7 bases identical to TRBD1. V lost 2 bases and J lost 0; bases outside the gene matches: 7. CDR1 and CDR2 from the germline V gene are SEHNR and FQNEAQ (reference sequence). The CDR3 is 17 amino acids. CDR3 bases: TGTGCCAGCAGCTTATGGGCAGGGGGGACCTCTGGAAACACCATATATTTT. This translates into CASSLWAGGTSGNTIYF.

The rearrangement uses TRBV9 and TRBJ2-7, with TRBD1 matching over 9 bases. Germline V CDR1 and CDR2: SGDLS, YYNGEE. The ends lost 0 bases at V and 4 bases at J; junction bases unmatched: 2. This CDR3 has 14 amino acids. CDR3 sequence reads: CASSVGQGVYEQYF. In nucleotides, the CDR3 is TGTGCCAGCAGCGTAGGACAGGGGGTTTACGAGCAGTACTTC.

This CDR3 is CASRGTSGGRADTQYF. The CDR3 nucleotides are TGTGCCAGCAGGGGGACTAGCGGGGGGAGGGCAGATACGCAGTATTTT. The rearrangement joins TRBV28 to TRBJ2-3, with 15 bases fitting TRBD2. Germline CDR1 is MDHEN and CDR2 is SYDVKM. With V trimmed by 6 bases and J by 4 bases, 5 bases remained unmatched. The CDR3 runs to 16 residues.

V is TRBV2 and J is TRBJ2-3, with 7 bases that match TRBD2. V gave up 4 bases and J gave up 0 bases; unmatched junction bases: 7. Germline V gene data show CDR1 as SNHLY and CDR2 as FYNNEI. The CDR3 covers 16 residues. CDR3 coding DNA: TGTGCCAGCAGTGGGAAAACTAGCGAAAGCACAGATACGCAGTATTTT. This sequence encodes CASSGKTSESTDTQYF.

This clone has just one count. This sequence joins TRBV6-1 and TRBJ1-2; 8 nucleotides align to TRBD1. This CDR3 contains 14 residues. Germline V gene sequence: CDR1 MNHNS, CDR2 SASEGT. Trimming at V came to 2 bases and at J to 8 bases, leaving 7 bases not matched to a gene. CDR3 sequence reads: CASSELGQVSGYTF. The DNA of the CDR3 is TGTGCCAGCAGTGAATTGGGACAGGTCTCAGGCTACACCTTC.

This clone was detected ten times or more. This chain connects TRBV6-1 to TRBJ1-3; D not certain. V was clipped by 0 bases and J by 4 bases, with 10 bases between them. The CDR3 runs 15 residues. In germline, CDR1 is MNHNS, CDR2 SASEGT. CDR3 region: CASSEAEGSGNTIYF. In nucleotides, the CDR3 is TGTGCCAGCAGTGAAGCGGAGGGTTCAGGAAACACCATATATTTT.

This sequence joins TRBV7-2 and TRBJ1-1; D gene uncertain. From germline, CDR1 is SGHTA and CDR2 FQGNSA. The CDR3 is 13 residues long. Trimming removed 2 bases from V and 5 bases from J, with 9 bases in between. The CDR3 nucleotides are TGTGCCAGCAGCTTATGGTCTGAGACTGAAGCTTTCTTT. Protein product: CASSLWSETEAFF. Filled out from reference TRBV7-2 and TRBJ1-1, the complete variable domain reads GAGVSQSPSNKVTEKGKDVELRCDPISGHTALYWYRQSLGQGLEFLIYFQGNSAPDKSGLPSDRFSAERTGGSVSTLTIQRTQQEDSAVYLCASSLWSETEAFFGQGTRLTVV.

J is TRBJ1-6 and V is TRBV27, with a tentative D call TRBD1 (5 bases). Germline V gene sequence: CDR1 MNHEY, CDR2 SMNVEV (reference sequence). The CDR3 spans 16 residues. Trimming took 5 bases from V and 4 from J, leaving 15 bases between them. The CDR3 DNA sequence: TGTGCCAGCAGTCCCGGGGACCTACCGTATAATTCACCCCTCCACTTT. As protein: CASSPGDLPYNSPLHF.

The chain's CDR3 is CATSRGGSQGRGSDEQFF. The CDR3 DNA sequence: TGTGCCACCAGCAGAGGGGGGTCACAGGGACGTGGATCTGATGAGCAGTTCTTC. J is TRBJ2-1 and V is TRBV15, with a tentative D call TRBD1 (6 bases). CDR3 length equals 18 residues. Germline V gene lookup returns CDR1 LNHNV and CDR2 YYDKDF (reference sequence). V was clipped by 1 base and J by 8 bases, with 24 bases between them.

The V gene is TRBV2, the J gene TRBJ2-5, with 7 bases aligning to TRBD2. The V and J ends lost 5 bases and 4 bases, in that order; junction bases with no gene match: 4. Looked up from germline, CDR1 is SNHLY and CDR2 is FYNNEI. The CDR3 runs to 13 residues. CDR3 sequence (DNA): TGTGCCAGCAGTTCCTGGGGGGGAGAGACCCAGTACTTC. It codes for CASSSWGGETQYF.

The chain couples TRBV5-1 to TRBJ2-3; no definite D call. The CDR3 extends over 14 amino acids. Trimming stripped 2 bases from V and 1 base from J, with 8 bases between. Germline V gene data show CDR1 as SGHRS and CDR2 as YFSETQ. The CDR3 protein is CASSFLLGTDTQYF. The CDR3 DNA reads TGCGCCAGCAGCTTCCTACTTGGCACAGATACGCAGTATTTT.

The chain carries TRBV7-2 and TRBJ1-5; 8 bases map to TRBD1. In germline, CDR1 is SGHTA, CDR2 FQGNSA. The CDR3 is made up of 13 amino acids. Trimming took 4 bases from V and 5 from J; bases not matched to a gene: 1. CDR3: CASSYRGDQPQHF. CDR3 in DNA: TGTGCCAGCAGCTACAGGGGGGATCAGCCCCAGCATTTT.

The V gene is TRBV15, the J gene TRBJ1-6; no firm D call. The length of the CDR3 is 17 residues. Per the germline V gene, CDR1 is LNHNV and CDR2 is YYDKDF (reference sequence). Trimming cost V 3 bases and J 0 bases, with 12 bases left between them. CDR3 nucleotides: TGTGCCACCAGCAGGGAGGGTACACGCTCCTATAATTCACCCCTCCACTTT. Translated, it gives CATSREGTRSYNSPLHF.

CDR3 coding DNA: TGTGCCAGCAGTCAAGCGACAGGGCCCACTTTTTATGGCTACACCTTC. Translated: CASSQATGPTFYGYTF. V usage is TRBV6-2 or TRBV6-3 and J usage is TRBJ1-2; 7 nucleotides agree with TRBD1. This CDR3 is built from 16 residues. The V gene end was trimmed by 5 bases and the J gene end by 5 bases; junction bases not matched to a gene: 14. Germline V gene data show CDR1 as MNHEY and CDR2 as SVGEGT.

The CDR3 is CASSFDRVYNEQFF. The CDR3 DNA reads as TGTGCCAGCAGCTTCGACAGGGTCTACAATGAGCAGTTCTTC. The J gene is TRBJ2-1, the V gene TRBV11-1, with 7 bases identical to TRBD1. Germline V lookup: CDR1 SGHAT, CDR2 FQDESV (reference sequence). Trimming cost V 3 bases and J 3 bases; bases outside gene matches: 2. The CDR3 runs 14 residues.